Below, 27 T cell receptor beta chains from the same sample are listed, as sequenced in a study of regulatory T cells in long-lasting Graves disease. Time point denoted: persistent/refractory GD, antithyroid drugs over 5 years with positive TRAb. Scientists built the TCR library using RNA that was extracted from PBMCs. iRepertoire HTBI primers and Arm-PCR of CDR3 regions built TCR beta libraries. Via MiXCR, TCRdb re-called the multiplex PCR reads, giving one row per CDR3 protein. The sample yields 700,000 or so distinct CDR3 sequences, about 30% seen once. The sequences come from peripheral blood mononuclear cells (PBMCs), collected when the disease was refractory, from a patient treated with antithyroid drugs. The receptors were sampled from a female donor with Graves disease.

This clonotype has a handful of counts. The J gene is TRBJ2-7, the V gene TRBV27, with D perhaps TRBD1 (5 bases). Trimming took 6 bases from V and 2 from J, leaving 11 bases between them. Germline CDR1 is MNHEY and CDR2 is SMNVEV (reference sequence). The CDR3 extends over 13 amino acids. CDR3 nucleotides: TGTGCCAGCAGGCCAAGGGGAACCTACGAGCAGTACTTC. This translates into CASRPRGTYEQYF.

J is TRBJ2-1 and V is TRBV12-3 or TRBV12-4; D is unclear. V was pared by 2 bases and J by 4 bases, with 12 bases between. The CDR3 consists of 15 residues. In DNA form, the CDR3 reads TGTGCCAGCAGTTTATACCAGCGCCTTTACAATGAGCAGTTCTTC. It encodes CASSLYQRLYNEQFF.

The J gene is TRBJ1-5, the V gene TRBV20-1; TRBD1 is a possible D gene (5 bases). The CDR3 sequence is 15 residues long. Germline CDR1 DFQATT, CDR2 SNEGSKA (reference sequence). V lost 0 bases to trimming and J lost 2 bases, with 11 bases between them. The CDR3 sequence: CSARELGGGNQPQHF. CDR3 in DNA: TGCAGTGCTAGAGAGCTTGGGGGGGGCAATCAGCCCCAGCATTTT.

The V call is TRBV20-1, the J call TRBJ1-1, with 8 bases that match TRBD1. The CDR3 spans 15 residues. From germline, CDR1 is DFQATT and CDR2 SNEGSKA (reference sequence). Losses at the gene ends were 1 base for V and 3 bases for J; bases not matched to a gene: 7. The CDR3 sequence: CSARVLDRGDTEAFF. CDR3 coding DNA: TGCAGTGCTAGAGTTCTAGACAGGGGCGACACTGAAGCTTTCTTT.

This clonotype has just a few counts. V gene TRBV13 combines with J gene TRBJ2-6; D might be TRBD1 (5 bases). This CDR3 region has 18 residues. The V end lost 6 bases, the J end lost 0 bases, and 18 bases lay between the germline ends. Germline lookup yields CDR1 PRHDT and CDR2 FYEKMQ (reference sequence). The CDR3: CASSLPPQGSSGANVLTF. CDR3 DNA sequence: TGTGCCAGCAGTTTACCCCCGCAGGGTAGCTCTGGGGCCAACGTCCTGACTTTC.

With respect to this clonotype: This may be a read error: a much more frequent sequence differs by one nucleotide. This sequence joins TRBV12-3 or TRBV12-4 and TRBJ1-2; the match to TRBD1 covers 9 bases. The CDR3 contains 13 residues. For the CDR3, the DNA is TGTGCCAGCACCAGGGACAGGGTCTATGGCTGCACCTTC. Its protein product is CASTRDRVYGCTF.

The rearrangement uses TRBV7-2 and TRBJ1-2; 7 bases fit TRBD1. Germline values: CDR1 SGHTA, CDR2 FQGNSA. This CDR3 region has 15 residues. With 1 base clipped from V and 6 bases from J, the junction kept 8 bases outside the gene matches. In DNA, the CDR3 is TGTGCCAGCAGCTTAGTCTCCGGACAGGTCCATGGCTACACCTTC. Protein product: CASSLVSGQVHGYTF.

This rearrangement joins TRBV9 to TRBJ2-2; the D is unclear. Germline-derived CDR1 and CDR2 are SGDLS and YYNGEE. This CDR3 contains 16 residues. The V end was cut by 0 bases, the J end by 0 bases, with 9 bases between. The CDR3 loop is CASSVALRTNTGELFF. In DNA form, the CDR3 reads TGTGCCAGCAGCGTAGCTCTGCGGACGAACACCGGGGAGCTGTTTTTT.

At least ten counts were recorded for this clonotype. V is TRBV20-1 and J is TRBJ2-7; TRBD2 matches 9 bases. The CDR3 runs to 13 residues. V was clipped by 5 bases and J by 4 bases; unmatched bases: 6. The germline CDR1 and CDR2 sequences are DFQATT and SNEGSKA (reference sequence). This CDR3 reads CSARLAVGYEQYF. CDR3 nucleotides: TGCAGTGCTCGACTAGCGGTGGGGTACGAGCAGTACTTC.

This clonotype was recorded a few times. This chain links TRBV28 with TRBJ1-2; D is unclear. V was trimmed by 6 bases and J by 1 base, leaving 15 bases between them. CDR3 length: 15 residues. Per the germline V gene, CDR1 is MDHEN and CDR2 is SYDVKM. CDR3 region: CASRDHLEFNYGYTF. In nucleotides, the CDR3 is TGTGCCAGCAGGGATCACCTAGAGTTTAACTATGGCTACACCTTC.

This rearrangement joins TRBV9 to TRBJ2-7; unclear D gene. Germline values: CDR1 SGDLS, CDR2 YYNGEE. This CDR3 comprises 15 residues. Trimming pared 4 bases from V and 3 bases from J, leaving 17 bases between. As DNA, the CDR3 is TGTGCCAGCAGCCCTCGCGGCGATCAGCTCTACGAGCAGTACTTC. This codes for CASSPRGDQLYEQYF.

In this sample, this clonotype turned up a few times. The chain recombines TRBV20-1 with TRBJ1-5; 10 bases are shared with TRBD1. V lost 1 base and J lost 6; bases outside the gene matches: 15. CDR1 and CDR2 from the germline V gene are DFQATT and SNEGSKA (reference sequence). The CDR3 contains 18 residues. This CDR3 reads CSARAWVGQGSERQPQHF. The CDR3 DNA reads as TGCAGTGCTAGAGCATGGGTGGGACAGGGGAGTGAGCGTCAGCCCCAGCATTTT.

This clonotype was counted ten times or more. This sequence joins TRBV28 and TRBJ1-2, with 8 positions matching TRBD1. V was pared by 5 bases and J by 0 bases, with 2 bases of the junction left unmatched. Germline V lookup: CDR1 MDHEN, CDR2 SYDVKM. The CDR3 covers 14 residues. Written as DNA, the CDR3 is TGTGCCAGCAGTCAGGGGGCGGCTAACTATGGCTACACCTTC. Its translation: CASSQGAANYGYTF.

This clonotype has a count of ten or more. The chain links TRBV6-1 to TRBJ1-4, with D possibly being TRBD1 (6 bases). The V gene lost 1 base and the J gene lost 8 bases, with 11 bases spanning the gap. CDR3 length: 14 residues. CDR1 and CDR2 (germline): MNHNS, SASEGT. CDR3 DNA sequence: TGTGCCAGCAGTGAAGGGGGGCTCAACGAAAAACTGTTTTTT. Translated: CASSEGGLNEKLFF.

The genes are TRBV20-1 and TRBJ2-6; 10 bases align to TRBD1. Per germline, CDR1 DFQATT and CDR2 SNEGSKA (reference sequence). Trimming removed 4 bases from V and 3 bases from J; junction bases left unmatched: 15. This CDR3 comprises 19 residues. The CDR3 sequence is CSATKSSDRGRVGANVLTF. The CDR3 DNA is TGCAGTGCTACCAAATCTTCCGACAGGGGGCGGGTTGGGGCCAACGTCCTGACTTTC.

On this clonotype: A much larger clone differs from this one at a single base, so this may be a read error. The CDR3 nucleotides read TGTGCCAGCAGTAAATCGACTGTGAACGCTGAAGCTTTCTTT. As protein: CASSKSTVNAEAFF. The chain carries TRBV6-2 or TRBV6-3 and TRBJ1-1; D is undetermined. The length of the CDR3 is 14 residues. Germline CDR1 MNHEY, CDR2 SVGEGT.

The V and J genes are TRBV7-2 and TRBJ1-6; the D is unclear. Deletions cut 1 base from V and 7 bases from J, with 11 bases between. Germline lookup yields CDR1 SGHTA and CDR2 FQGNSA. The CDR3 has 15 amino acids. CDR3 protein: CASSLDPESNSPLHF. The CDR3 DNA reads as TGTGCCAGCAGCTTAGATCCGGAGTCGAATTCACCCCTCCACTTT. Using reference TRBV7-2 and TRBJ1-6 for the parts outside the CDR3, the full variable domain is GAGVSQSPSNKVTEKGKDVELRCDPISGHTALYWYRQSLGQGLEFLIYFQGNSAPDKSGLPSDRFSAERTGGSVSTLTIQRTQQEDSAVYLCASSLDPESNSPLHFGNGTRLTVT.

The chain joins TRBV2 to TRBJ2-5; D uncertain. The last part of the DNA fits TRBJ2-1 better; the J call may be wrong. Germline values: CDR1 SNHLY, CDR2 FYNNEI. CDR3 length: 15 residues. Here the CDR3 reads CASSEGRAPYNEQFF. In DNA, the CDR3 is TGTGCCAGCAGTGAAGGGAGAGCTCCCTACAATGAGCAGTTCTTC.

This clonotype was seen at least ten times. V gene TRBV28 combines with J gene TRBJ1-3; D not resolved. The CDR3 has 13 residues. Germline loops: CDR1 MDHEN, CDR2 SYDVKM. V lost 4 bases to trimming and J lost 4 bases, with 8 bases between them. The CDR3 region is CASSYISGNTIYF. In DNA, the CDR3 is TGTGCCAGCAGTTACATATCAGGAAACACCATATATTTT.

This clonotype has ten or more counts. The genes are TRBV27 and TRBJ1-5, with a possible D match to TRBD1 (5 bases). Trimming pared 7 bases from V and 0 bases from J, leaving 13 bases between. The length of the CDR3 is 15 residues. The V gene's germline CDR1 is MNHEY and CDR2 SMNVEV (reference sequence). The CDR3 loop reads CASKGVPHSNQPQHF. CDR3 nucleotide sequence: TGTGCCAGCAAAGGGGTGCCGCATAGCAATCAGCCCCAGCATTTT.

This clonotype was observed a handful of times. The J gene is TRBJ1-1, the V gene TRBV12-3 or TRBV12-4; D unclear. Trimming took off 1 base at V and 10 bases at J, with 19 bases between the two ends. This CDR3 is 15 amino acids long. The CDR3 sequence: CASSLGRHSTVLAFF. The CDR3 bases are TGTGCCAGCAGTTTAGGCCGGCACAGTACAGTTTTAGCTTTCTTT.

This clonotype was seen only a few times. This chain uses TRBV29-1 with TRBJ1-1, with TRBD1 as a possible D gene (5 bases). V dropped 6 bases and J dropped 7 bases, with 18 bases sitting between them. CDR1 is SQVTM and CDR2 is ANQGSEA in the germline V gene. The length of the CDR3 is 13 residues. The DNA for the CDR3 is TGCAGCGTCGACGGGACTCGGTTCGGTGAAGCTTTCTTT. Translated: CSVDGTRFGEAFF. The full variable domain, in which reference TRBV29-1 and TRBJ1-1 provide the parts outside the CDR3, is SAVISQKPSRDICQRGTSLTIQCQVDSQVTMMFWYRQQPGQSLTLIATANQGSEATYESGFVIDKFPISRPNLTFSTLTVSNMSPEDSSIYLCSVDGTRFGEAFFGQGTRLTVV.

This clonotype occurred many times. This chain connects TRBV2 to TRBJ2-7, with D perhaps matching TRBD1 or TRBD2 (5 bases each). Germline loops: CDR1 SNHLY, CDR2 FYNNEI. V dropped 3 bases and J dropped 0 bases, with 12 bases sitting between them. This CDR3 contains 15 residues. Here the CDR3 reads CASSDRGRSSYEQYF. The CDR3 nucleotides read TGTGCCAGCAGTGATAGGGGACGGAGCTCCTACGAGCAGTACTTC.

The V gene is TRBV20-1, the J gene TRBJ2-7; the D is unclear. CDR1 DFQATT and CDR2 SNEGSKA come from the germline V gene (reference sequence). The CDR3 is 15 residues long. V was trimmed by 0 bases and J by 0 bases, leaving 12 bases between them. The CDR3 DNA follows: TGCAGTGCTAGAGATCACGGCAGAAGCTCCTACGAGCAGTACTTC. This sequence encodes CSARDHGRSSYEQYF.

The rearrangement joins TRBV30 to TRBJ2-7, with 8 bases lining up with TRBD1. The CDR3 has 12 residues. Germline V CDR1 and CDR2: GTSNPN, SVGIG (reference sequence). The V segment lost 5 bases and the J segment 5 bases; nucleotides outside the gene matches: 5. CDR3 residues: CAWDRGIHEQYF. In nucleotides, the CDR3 is TGTGCCTGGGACAGGGGAATCCACGAGCAGTACTTC.

V usage is TRBV27 and J usage is TRBJ2-5, with 9 bases identical to TRBD1. The CDR3 runs to 17 residues. Germline lookup yields CDR1 MNHEY and CDR2 SMNVEV (reference sequence). V shed 6 bases, J shed 3 bases, and the junction held 14 bases outside the gene matches. Here the CDR3 reads CASSLFYGQGRKETQYF. CDR3 sequence (DNA): TGTGCCAGCAGCCTTTTTTACGGACAGGGGCGTAAAGAGACCCAGTACTTC.

As regards this clonotype: This CDR3 fails to terminate in the conserved phenylalanine or tryptophan, so it likely reflects a read error. The V call is TRBV6-5, the J call TRBJ1-1; possible D gene TRBD1, 6 bases. Germline V gene sequence: CDR1 MNHEY, CDR2 SVGAGI. This CDR3 region has 16 residues. As DNA, the CDR3 is TGTGCCGGCAGTTACGGCCGGGGGCGAAGGCACACTGAAGCTTTCTCT. Protein sequence: CAGSYGRGRRHTEAFS.